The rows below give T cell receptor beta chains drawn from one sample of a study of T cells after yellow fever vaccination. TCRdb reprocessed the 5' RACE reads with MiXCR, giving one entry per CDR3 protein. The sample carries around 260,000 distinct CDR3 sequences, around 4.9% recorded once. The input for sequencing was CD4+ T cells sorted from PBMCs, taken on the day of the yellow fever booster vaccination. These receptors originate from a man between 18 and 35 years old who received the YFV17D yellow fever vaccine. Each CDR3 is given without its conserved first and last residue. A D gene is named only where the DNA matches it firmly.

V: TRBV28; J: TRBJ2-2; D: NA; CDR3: ASSFPGWGTGELF
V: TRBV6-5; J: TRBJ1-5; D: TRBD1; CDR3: ASSLGTGSQPQH
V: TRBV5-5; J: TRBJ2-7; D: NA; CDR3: ASSTNRAFRYEQY
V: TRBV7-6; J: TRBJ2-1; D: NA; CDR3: ASSLAPQGGYEQF
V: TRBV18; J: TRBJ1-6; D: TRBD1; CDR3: ASSADRGSPLH
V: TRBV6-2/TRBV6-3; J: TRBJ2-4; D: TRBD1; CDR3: ASSTRDRPGAKNIQY
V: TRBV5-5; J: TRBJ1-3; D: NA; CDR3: ASSLVDVRDGNTIY
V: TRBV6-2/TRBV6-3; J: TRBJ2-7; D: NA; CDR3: ASSAPAGEQY
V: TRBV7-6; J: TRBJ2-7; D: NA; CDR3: ASSPIQGGAYEQY
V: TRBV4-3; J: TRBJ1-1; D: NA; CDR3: ASSQDARGGAGTEAF
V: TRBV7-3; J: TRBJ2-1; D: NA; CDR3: ASRVKAYNEQF
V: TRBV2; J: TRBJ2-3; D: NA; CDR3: ASRRPGPDTQY
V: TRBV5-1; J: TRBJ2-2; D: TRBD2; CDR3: ASSSGTSDIGELF
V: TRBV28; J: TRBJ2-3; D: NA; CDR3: ASSLSPRGKDTQY
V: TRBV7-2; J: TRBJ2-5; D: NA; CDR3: ASSTVRSSQETQY
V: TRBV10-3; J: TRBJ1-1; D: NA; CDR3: AISEFIAGGNTEAF
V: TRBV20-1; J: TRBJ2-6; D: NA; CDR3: SARDRGSGANVLT
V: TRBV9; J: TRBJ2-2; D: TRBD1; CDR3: ASSVGQVGTGELF
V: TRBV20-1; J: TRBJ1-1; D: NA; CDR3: SAYRFWNTEAF
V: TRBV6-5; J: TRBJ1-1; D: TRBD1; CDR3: ASSYSGTVNTEAF
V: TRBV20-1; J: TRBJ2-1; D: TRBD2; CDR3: SAPRSSGINEQF
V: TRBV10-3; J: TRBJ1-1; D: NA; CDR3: AISEVGAKPTEAF
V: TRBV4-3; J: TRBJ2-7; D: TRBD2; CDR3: ASRKEVAGSYEQY
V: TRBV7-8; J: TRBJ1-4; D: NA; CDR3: ASSLRGSTREKLF
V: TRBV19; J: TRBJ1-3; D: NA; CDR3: ACRIQVSGNTIY
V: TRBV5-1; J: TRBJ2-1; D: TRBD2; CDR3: ASSFSRSSRGANEQF
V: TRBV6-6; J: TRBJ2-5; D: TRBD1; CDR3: ASSARRDRGLPETQY
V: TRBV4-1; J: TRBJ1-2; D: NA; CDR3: ASSQEVRGNFNYGYT
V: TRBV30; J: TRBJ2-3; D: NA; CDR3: AWSVPNTDTQY
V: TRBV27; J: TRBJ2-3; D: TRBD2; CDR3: ASSLRLAGADTQY
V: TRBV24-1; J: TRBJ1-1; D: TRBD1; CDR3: ATSDHMTGKGAF
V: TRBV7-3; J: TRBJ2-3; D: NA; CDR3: ASSPGTPSDTQY
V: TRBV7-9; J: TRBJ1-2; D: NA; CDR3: ASSLDDKSYT
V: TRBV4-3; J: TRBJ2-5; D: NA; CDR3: ASSDRAQETQY
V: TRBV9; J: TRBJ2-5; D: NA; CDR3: ASSVDNPAGSETQY
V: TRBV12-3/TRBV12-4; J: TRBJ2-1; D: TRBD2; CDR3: ASSLGLKGEQF
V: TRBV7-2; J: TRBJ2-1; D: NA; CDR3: ASSFPGYEQF
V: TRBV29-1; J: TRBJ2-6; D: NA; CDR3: SVEGGTNSGANVLT
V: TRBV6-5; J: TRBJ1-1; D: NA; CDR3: ASSYYPGRGTEAF
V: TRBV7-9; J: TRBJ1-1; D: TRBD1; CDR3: ASNGQGTSEAF
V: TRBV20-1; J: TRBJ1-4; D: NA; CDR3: SSRVTTNEKLF
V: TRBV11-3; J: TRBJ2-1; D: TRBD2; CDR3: ASSLDGPLAGGYNEQF
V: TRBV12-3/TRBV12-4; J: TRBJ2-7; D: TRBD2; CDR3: ASSIWLGGAYEQY
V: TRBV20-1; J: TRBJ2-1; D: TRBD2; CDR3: SAQREYNEQF
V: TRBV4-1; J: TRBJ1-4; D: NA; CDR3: ASSQEGTSLKKLF
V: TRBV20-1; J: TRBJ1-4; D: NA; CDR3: SASDSTTNEKLF
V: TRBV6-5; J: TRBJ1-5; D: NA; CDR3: ASSYYRDQPQH
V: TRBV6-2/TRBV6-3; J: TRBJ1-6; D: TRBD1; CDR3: ATGQPNSPLH
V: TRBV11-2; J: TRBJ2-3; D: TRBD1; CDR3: ASSLHRGAWTDTQY